This T cell receptor (beta chain) comes out of a study of blood T cell repertoires in COVID-19. For the study at large: Acute and convalescent COVID-19 samples came from the United States, Italy and Spain. From T cells, B-cell-depleted T cells, or PBMCs came the material, which was cDNA or gDNA.

As originally analysed: Nucleated cell counts were estimated from reference gene primer amplification. Clones were read by immunoSEQ multiplex PCR, and TCRdb kept only the in-frame ones, dropping some. Clonal size and the V and J genes are those of that table, whereas D and trimming came from the DNA. This table holds about 98,000 clones, around 92% found once. Germline CDR1 and CDR2: MDHEN and SYDVKM. The germline V and J ends were trimmed by 6 bases and 11 bases, with 16 bases remaining between them. The CDR3 loop spans 12 amino acids. This clonotype was obtained from a man younger than 35 with acute or convalescent COVID-19. The genes are TRBV28 and TRBJ1-1; D is ambiguous. Sequencing was carried out using peripheral blood. The CDR3 nucleotides read TGTGCCAGCAGGCGGACTCGGCTGATCGCTTTCTTT. This translates into CASRRTRLIAFF.